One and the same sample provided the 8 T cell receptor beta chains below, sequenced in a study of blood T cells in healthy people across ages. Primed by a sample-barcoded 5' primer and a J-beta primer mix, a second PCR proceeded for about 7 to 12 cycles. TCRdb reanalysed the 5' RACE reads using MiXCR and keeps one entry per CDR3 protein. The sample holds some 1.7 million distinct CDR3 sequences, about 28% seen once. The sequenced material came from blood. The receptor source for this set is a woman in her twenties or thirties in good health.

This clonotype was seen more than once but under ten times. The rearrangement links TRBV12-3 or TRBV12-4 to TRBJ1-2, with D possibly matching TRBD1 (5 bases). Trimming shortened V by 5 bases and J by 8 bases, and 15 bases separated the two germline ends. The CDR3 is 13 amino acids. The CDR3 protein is CASSPSRGEGYTF. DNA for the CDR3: TGTGCCAGCAGTCCGTCTAGGGGCGAAGGCTACACCTTC.

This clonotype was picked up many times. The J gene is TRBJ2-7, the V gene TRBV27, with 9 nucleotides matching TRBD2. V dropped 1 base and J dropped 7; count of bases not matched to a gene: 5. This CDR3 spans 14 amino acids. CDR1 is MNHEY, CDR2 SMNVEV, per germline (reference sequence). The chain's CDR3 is CASSLFSGSKEQYF. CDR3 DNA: TGTGCCAGCAGTTTATTTAGCGGGAGTAAAGAGCAGTACTTC.

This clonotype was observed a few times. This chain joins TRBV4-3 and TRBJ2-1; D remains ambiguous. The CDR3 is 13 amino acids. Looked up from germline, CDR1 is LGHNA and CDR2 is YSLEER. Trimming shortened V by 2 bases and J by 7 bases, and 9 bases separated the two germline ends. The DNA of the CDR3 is TGCGCCAGCAGCCAATCCAGTAGGAATGAGCAGTTCTTC. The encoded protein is CASSQSSRNEQFF.

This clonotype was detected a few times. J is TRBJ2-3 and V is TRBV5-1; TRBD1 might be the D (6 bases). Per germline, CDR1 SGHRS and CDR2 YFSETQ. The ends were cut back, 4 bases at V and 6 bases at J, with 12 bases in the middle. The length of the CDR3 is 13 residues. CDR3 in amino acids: CASSAGQSDTQYF. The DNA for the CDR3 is TGCGCCAGCAGCGCTGGACAGTCTGATACGCAGTATTTT.

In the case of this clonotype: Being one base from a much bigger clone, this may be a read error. CDR3 loop: CAIRSTGEETHYF. The CDR3 DNA follows: TGTGCCATCAGATCCACAGGGGAAGAGACCCATTACTTC. This chain links TRBV10-3 with TRBJ2-5; 7 bases are shared with TRBD1. This CDR3 spans 13 amino acids. CDR1 is ENHRY, CDR2 SYGVKD, per germline.

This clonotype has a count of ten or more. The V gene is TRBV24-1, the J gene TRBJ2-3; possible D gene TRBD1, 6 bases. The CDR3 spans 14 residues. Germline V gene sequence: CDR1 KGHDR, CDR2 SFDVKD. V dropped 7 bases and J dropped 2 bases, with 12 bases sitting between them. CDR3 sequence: CATSDRQYTDTQYF. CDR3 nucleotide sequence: TGTGCCACCAGCGACAGGCAGTACACAGATACGCAGTATTTT.

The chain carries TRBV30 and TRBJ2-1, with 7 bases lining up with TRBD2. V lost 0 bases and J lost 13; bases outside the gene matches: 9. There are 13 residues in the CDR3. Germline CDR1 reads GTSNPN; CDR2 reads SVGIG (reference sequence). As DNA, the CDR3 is TGTGCCTGGAGTGTAACCGACACTAGCGCCCAGTTCTTC. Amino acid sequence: CAWSVTDTSAQFF.

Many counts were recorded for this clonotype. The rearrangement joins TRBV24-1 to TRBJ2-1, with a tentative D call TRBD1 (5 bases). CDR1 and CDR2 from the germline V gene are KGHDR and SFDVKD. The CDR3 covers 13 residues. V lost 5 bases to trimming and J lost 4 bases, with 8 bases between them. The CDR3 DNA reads TGTGCCACCAGTGCAGGGTTATACAATGAGCAGTTCTTC. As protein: CATSAGLYNEQFF.